What follows are 28 T cell receptor beta chains derived from one specimen sequenced in a study of read filtering for tumor transcriptome and immune sequencing (dated by TCRdb to 2020 to 2021). The sequencer listed for this sample is Illumina HiSeq 4000. Starting from 400 to 450 ng RNA, TCR libraries were constructed with the Immunoverse kit using molecular barcoded adaptors that cover the alpha/delta and beta/gamma chains. TCRdb reprocessing: public reads trimmed at Q25 with fastp, clones called with MiXCR, in-frame beta chains kept. Each entry is one CDR3 protein sequence, shown with its most common DNA and genes. This sample gives more than 100,000 distinct CDR3 sequences in total; approximately 13% of them show up just once. The ten largest clones capture 7.5% to 9.5% of the sample. Sequenced: a population of CD138-negative cells sorted from bone marrow. Per the publication, the cell subset or site label means: bone marrow mononuclear cells depleted of CD138+ plasma/myeloma cells by negative magnetic selection. The receptors were sampled from a donor over 35 with multiple myeloma.

This clonotype was detected ten times or more. V is TRBV6-1 and J is TRBJ2-7; D gene uncertain. Trimming took 0 bases from V and 3 from J, leaving 3 bases between them. Germline CDR1 is MNHNS and CDR2 is SASEGT. This CDR3 spans 12 amino acids. CDR3 loop: CASSEASYEQYF. For the CDR3, the DNA is TGTGCCAGCAGTGAAGCAAGCTACGAGCAGTACTTC.

This clonotype has at least ten counts. J is TRBJ2-3 and V is TRBV29-1; tentatively, D is TRBD1 (6 bases). Germline V gene lookup returns CDR1 SQVTM and CDR2 ANQGSEA. The V end was cut by 6 bases, the J end by 2 bases, with 15 bases between. The CDR3 runs 14 residues. The DNA of the CDR3 is TGCAGCGTCCCTCGGACAGTCAACACAGATACGCAGTATTTT. Translated, it gives CSVPRTVNTDTQYF.

The V call is TRBV10-3, the J call TRBJ2-5, with unresolved D. The CDR3 spans 13 residues. Looked up from germline, CDR1 is ENHRY and CDR2 is SYGVKD. The V end was cut by 1 base, the J end by 7 bases, with 10 bases between. CDR3 DNA sequence: TGTGCCATCAGTGAGTTTCCTGCGGTGACCCAGTACTTC. Translating gives CAISEFPAVTQYF.

This clonotype was detected many times. The genes are TRBV13 and TRBJ2-1; possibly TRBD1 or TRBD2 for D (5 bases each). This CDR3 spans 15 amino acids. Germline CDR1 and CDR2: PRHDT and FYEKMQ (reference sequence). Trimming stripped 5 bases from V and 1 base from J, with 12 bases between. The CDR3: CASSTGAESYNEQFF. DNA of the CDR3: TGTGCCAGCAGCACAGGAGCGGAATCCTACAATGAGCAGTTCTTC.

This clonotype was recorded at least ten times. This chain uses TRBV19 with TRBJ1-1; 8 bases are shared with TRBD1. After removal of 3 bases from V and 7 bases from J, the junction contained 13 bases not matched to a gene. From germline, CDR1 is LNHDA and CDR2 SQIVND (reference sequence). The CDR3 has 16 amino acids. The CDR3 reads CASSIPTDRVNREAFF. CDR3 bases: TGTGCCAGTAGTATCCCCACGGACAGGGTGAATCGTGAAGCTTTCTTT. The complete variable domain, with remaining parts taken from reference TRBV19 and TRBJ1-1, reads DGGITQSPKYLFRKEGQNVTLSCEQNLNHDAMYWYRQDPGQGLRLIYYSQIVNDFQKGDIAEGYSVSREKKESFPLTVTSAQKNPTAFYLCASSIPTDRVNREAFFGQGTRLTVV.

Ten or more counts support this clonotype. The V call is TRBV29-1, the J call TRBJ2-1; tentatively, D is TRBD1 (6 bases). Between the trimmed V and J ends, which lost 2 bases and 7 bases, there was a span of 15 bases. The CDR3 runs to 14 residues. Germline loops: CDR1 SQVTM, CDR2 ANQGSEA. CDR3 amino acids: CSVESTGKRNEQFF. The CDR3 DNA is TGCAGCGTTGAAAGTACAGGGAAGAGGAATGAGCAGTTCTTC.

As for this clonotype: A much larger clone is a single base away; this may be a read error. The genes are TRBV7-9 and TRBJ2-7; no definite D call. V shed 1 base and J shed 2 bases, with 15 bases lying between them. Germline V CDR1 and CDR2: SEHNR, FQNEAQ (reference sequence). This CDR3 comprises 16 residues. The CDR3 sequence is CASSLGAMGGTYEQYF. The CDR3 DNA follows: TGTGCCAGCAGCTTAGGCGCAATGGGTGGAACCTACGAGCAGTACTTC.

This clonotype was seen ten or more times. The chain recombines TRBV12-3 or TRBV12-4 with TRBJ1-2; 7 nucleotides match TRBD1. Trimming at V came to 7 bases and at J to 4 bases, leaving 12 bases not matched to a gene. The CDR3 sequence is 15 residues long. The CDR3 region is CASIAGRGRGYGYTF. The CDR3 nucleotides are TGTGCCAGCATCGCCGGGAGGGGGCGCGGCTATGGCTACACCTTC.

This clonotype was observed at least ten times. This chain uses TRBV12-3 or TRBV12-4 with TRBJ1-4, with a tentative D call TRBD1 (6 bases). This CDR3 contains 15 residues. Trimming removed 1 base from V and 4 bases from J, with 10 bases in between. The CDR3 nucleotides read TGTGCCAGCAGTTTAGATGGACAGTTTAATGAAAAACTGTTTTTT. This translates into CASSLDGQFNEKLFF.

This clonotype was recorded a few times. The chain uses TRBV20-1 and TRBJ2-1; D may match TRBD1 or TRBD2 (5 bases each). V was cut by 3 bases and J by 0 bases, with 9 bases left in between. Germline V gene data show CDR1 as DFQATT and CDR2 as SNEGSKA (reference sequence). The length of the CDR3 is 14 residues. CDR3 nucleotides: TGCAGTGCTAGGGGGGTACCCTCCTACAATGAGCAGTTCTTC. As protein: CSARGVPSYNEQFF.

The sample holds many counts of this clonotype. V gene TRBV28 combines with J gene TRBJ2-7; D perhaps matches TRBD1 (6 bases). The V gene's germline CDR1 is MDHEN and CDR2 SYDVKM. The CDR3 has 12 residues. V was cut by 7 bases and J by 5 bases, with 12 bases left in between. Here the CDR3 DNA reads TGTGCCAGCACCTCAGGGGTGAACGAGCAGTACTTC. This translates into CASTSGVNEQYF.

This clonotype was seen ten or more times. The chain couples TRBV23-1 to TRBJ2-1; D gene ambiguous. TRBV23-1 is an ORF, and what it does is uncertain. Between the trimmed V and J ends, which lost 4 bases and 0 bases, there was a span of 10 bases. CDR3 size: 15 residues. CDR3 amino acids: CASSPPPGSYNEQFF. In DNA form, the CDR3 reads TGCGCCAGCAGTCCCCCCCCAGGCTCCTACAATGAGCAGTTCTTC.

This clonotype was picked up many times. V is TRBV11-2 and J is TRBJ2-2; tentatively, D is TRBD1 or TRBD2 (5 bases each). The V end was cut by 5 bases, the J end by 0 bases, with 16 bases between. The CDR3 is made up of 17 amino acids. Germline assignment: CDR1 SGHAT and CDR2 FQNNGV. CDR3 residues: CASSPPGRGANTGELFF. CDR3 DNA: TGTGCCAGCAGCCCACCCGGCCGGGGCGCGAACACCGGGGAGCTGTTTTTT.

In this sample, this clonotype turned up a few times. The chain is built from TRBV5-1 and TRBJ2-1, with 7 bases fitting TRBD1. J was trimmed by 5 bases and V by 3 bases; bases with no gene match: 8. This CDR3 contains 15 residues. CDR1 and CDR2 from the germline V gene are SGHRS and YFSETQ. The CDR3: CASSSGDRVNNEQFF. In nucleotides, the CDR3 is TGCGCCAGCAGCTCCGGTGACAGGGTTAACAATGAGCAGTTCTTC.

In its sample, this clonotype was seen many times. The CDR3 is CSVGDGRIPTQYF. In nucleotides, the CDR3 is TGCAGCGTTGGTGACGGAAGGATTCCAACGCAGTATTTT. The V call is TRBV29-1, the J call TRBJ2-3; D unclear. Germline V gene sequence: CDR1 SQVTM, CDR2 ANQGSEA. Trimming took off 4 bases at V and 9 bases at J, with 17 bases between the two ends. The length of the CDR3 is 13 residues.

This clonotype was observed a few times. This may arise from a read error, as a much more abundant clone is one base away. The chain combines TRBV12-3 or TRBV12-4 with TRBJ2-1, with D perhaps TRBD1 (6 bases). This CDR3 has 13 amino acids. The germline V and J ends were trimmed by 11 bases and 3 bases, with 14 bases remaining between them. CDR3 sequence reads: CAGTPDSYNEQFF. The CDR3 DNA sequence: TGTGCCGGCACCCCGGACAGCTACAATGAGCAGTTCTTC.

There are many counts of this clonotype. The rearrangement uses TRBV20-1 and TRBJ2-7; 8 nucleotides align to TRBD1. Germline V gene lookup returns CDR1 DFQATT and CDR2 SNEGSKA (reference sequence). This CDR3 has 14 residues. After removal of 4 bases from V and 4 bases from J, the junction contained 9 bases not matched to a gene. CDR3 nucleotide sequence: TGCAGTGCTAAAGAGACAGGGGCGTGGTACGAGCAGTACTTC. Its protein product is CSAKETGAWYEQYF.

This clonotype was seen ten or more times. This chain joins TRBV19 and TRBJ1-5; TRBD1 is a possible D gene (5 bases). The CDR3 consists of 15 residues. Trimming cost V 5 bases and J 2 bases, with 13 bases left between them. Germline CDR1 reads LNHDA; CDR2 reads SQIVND (reference sequence). CDR3 region: CASSASGVGNQPQHF. CDR3 DNA sequence: TGTGCCAGTAGTGCCTCGGGGGTAGGCAATCAGCCCCAGCATTTT.

About this clonotype: With a much larger clone just one base away, this may be a read error. The genes are TRBV9 and TRBJ1-1, with D unclear. The germline V gene encodes CDR1 SGDLS and CDR2 YYNGEE. The ends were cut back, 3 bases at V and 5 bases at J, with 14 bases in the middle. This CDR3 region has 14 residues. The CDR3 nucleotides read TGTGCCAGCAGCGCAGACGGTCTTCAGACTGAAGCTTTCTTT. This gives the protein CASSADGLQTEAFF.

Details on this clonotype: Being one base from a much bigger clone, this may be a read error. The rearrangement joins TRBV19 to TRBJ2-5; D unresolved. Germline V gives CDR1 LNHDA, CDR2 SQIVND (reference sequence). The CDR3 has 13 residues. CDR3 bases: TGTGCCTGTAGTATGTACGAACAAGAGACCCAGTACTTC. Residues: CACSMYEQETQYF.

This clonotype was seen ten or more times. The chain carries TRBV12-3 or TRBV12-4 and TRBJ2-5; 9 bases align to TRBD2. Trimming cost V 5 bases and J 5 bases; bases outside gene matches: 9. The CDR3 is 15 amino acids. DNA of the CDR3: TGTGCCAGCAGTCCACAGGAGACTAGCGGTGAGACCCAGTACTTC. Its protein product is CASSPQETSGETQYF.

This clonotype has at least ten counts. The CDR3 DNA is TGTGCCAGCTCACCTTACCAGAACACCGGGGAGCTGTTTTTT. Translation: CASSPYQNTGELFF. This chain joins TRBV18 and TRBJ2-2; D gene uncertain. V was pared by 3 bases and J by 1 base, with 6 bases between. Germline CDR1 KGHSH, CDR2 LQKENI. CDR3 length equals 14 residues.

This clonotype was recorded many times. This rearrangement joins TRBV29-1 to TRBJ2-5; 8 positions match TRBD1. CDR1 is SQVTM and CDR2 is ANQGSEA in the germline V gene. This CDR3 is 13 amino acids long. The V gene end was trimmed by 4 bases and the J gene end by 5 bases; junction bases not matched to a gene: 6. The CDR3 bases are TGCAGCGTTGGGCCAGGGGGCGCGGAGACCCAGTACTTC. The encoded protein is CSVGPGGAETQYF.

This clonotype was seen at least ten times. The chain recombines TRBV7-8 with TRBJ2-4; TRBD2 is a possible D gene (6 bases). V was cut by 6 bases and J by 6 bases, with 15 bases left in between. Germline CDR1 and CDR2: SGHVS and FQNEAQ. This CDR3 is built from 14 residues. CDR3 nucleotides: TGTGCCAGCAGGGTGCGGGGCGGCGGAAACATTCAGTACTTC. This codes for CASRVRGGGNIQYF.

As for this clonotype: A clone one base away is much larger, so this may be a read error. The rearrangement links TRBV6-1 to TRBJ2-5; 8 bases map to TRBD1. Germline V gene lookup returns CDR1 MNHNS and CDR2 SASEGT. The CDR3 is 15 residues long. CDR3 region: CASSTRTGRQETQHF. CDR3 DNA: TGTGCCAGCAGTACAAGGACAGGGCGGCAAGAGACCCAGCACTTC.

In this sample, this clonotype turned up many times. CDR3 nucleotide sequence: TGTGCCAGCAACCCCCAGGGGGCTTGGTCCAATGAGCAGTTCTTC. It specifies CASNPQGAWSNEQFF. This chain connects TRBV27 to TRBJ2-1; 8 bases align to TRBD1. The CDR3 is 15 residues long. CDR1 and CDR2 from the germline V gene are MNHEY and SMNVEV (reference sequence). The J segment lost 6 bases and the V segment lost 7 bases, leaving 11 bases of the junction unmatched.

This clonotype was seen just once. This may come from a read error, since a much larger clone is one base off. The chain is built from TRBV6-1 and TRBJ2-5, with TRBD1 as a possible D gene (6 bases). The germline V gene has CDR1 MNHNS and CDR2 SASEGT. The CDR3 covers 15 residues. As DNA, the CDR3 is TGTGCCAGCAGACTGGACAGAGAAAACCAAGAGGCCCAGTACTTC. Its translation: CASRLDRENQEAQYF.

In its sample, this clonotype was seen many times. V gene TRBV11-3 combines with J gene TRBJ1-1; 8 bases align to TRBD1. V gave up 5 bases and J gave up 4 bases; unmatched junction bases: 6. The germline V gene has CDR1 SGHNT and CDR2 YENEEA. The CDR3 is 14 amino acids. The CDR3 protein is CASSPRTGLTEAFF. As DNA, the CDR3 is TGTGCCAGCAGCCCACGGACAGGGCTCACTGAAGCTTTCTTT.